Given below is one TCR beta chain in context. As yet, its antigen is unknown. The record originates from a study of blood T cells in healthy people across ages. Study findings and constraints: Donor CMV status was unknown, possibly confounding expanded clonotype changes. From one million sequenced T cells, diversity estimates were lower bounds. Diversity was higher, and naive CD4+ cells more numerous, in long-lived donors than in aged donors.

Together with a sample-barcoded 5' primer, a J-beta primer mix was included in a second PCR lasting roughly 6 to 12 cycles. TCRdb analysed the 5' RACE reads with MiXCR anew, one entry per CDR3 protein. The sample has about 1.4 million distinct CDR3 sequences; roughly 60% are singletons. Each donor's blood draw was approximately 10 milliliters of peripheral blood. There are 15 residues in the CDR3. The V end was cut by 0 bases, the J end by 1 base, with 9 bases between. Sequenced: blood. The V call is TRBV12-3 or TRBV12-4, the J call TRBJ1-2, with a weak D call TRBD1 (6 bases). The clonotype comes from a man between 18 and 35 years old in good health. The CDR3 is CASSLADRINYGYTF. The CDR3 nucleotides read TGTGCCAGCAGTTTAGCGGACAGAATTAACTATGGCTACACCTTC.